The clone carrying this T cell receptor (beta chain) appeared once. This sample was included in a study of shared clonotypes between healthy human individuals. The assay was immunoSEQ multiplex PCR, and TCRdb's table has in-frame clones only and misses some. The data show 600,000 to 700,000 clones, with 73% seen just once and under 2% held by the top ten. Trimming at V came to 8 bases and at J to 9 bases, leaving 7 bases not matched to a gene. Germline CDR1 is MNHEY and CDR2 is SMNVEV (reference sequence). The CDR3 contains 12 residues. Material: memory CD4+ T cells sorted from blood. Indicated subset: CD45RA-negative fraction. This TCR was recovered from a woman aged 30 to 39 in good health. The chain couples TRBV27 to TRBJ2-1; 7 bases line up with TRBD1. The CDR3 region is CASQSQGFEQFF. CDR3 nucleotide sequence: TGTGCCAGCCAATCACAGGGGTTTGAGCAGTTCTTC.